This T cell receptor beta chain was obtained from a study of cytomegalovirus exposure and HLA in healthy donors. Researchers ran the PCR with 60 Vbeta and 13 Jbeta primers. Clones were read by immunoSEQ multiplex PCR, and TCRdb kept only the in-frame ones, dropping some. Of around 100,000 clones in the sample, 70% to 90% are singletons; the top ten hold just over 2.5%. V was pared by 2 bases and J by 9 bases, with 7 bases of the junction left unmatched. Germline lookup yields CDR1 MNHEY and CDR2 SMNVEV (reference sequence). This CDR3 contains 16 residues. Sequenced material: PBMCs. The TCR sequence derives from a man between 35 and 55 years old in good health and CMV-seronegative. This chain joins TRBV27 and TRBJ1-6, with TRBD1 identical over 10 bases. CDR3 loop: CASSLPSTGGISPLHF. The DNA of the CDR3 is TGTGCCAGCAGTTTACCGTCGACAGGGGGCATTTCACCCCTCCACTTT.